The 27 T cell receptor beta chains listed next were all sequenced from one sample in a study of T cell changes during pregnancy in multiple sclerosis (dated by TCRdb to the late 2010s). Receptor amplification or capture employed the immunoSEQ multiplex PCR assay. Entries here come from immuneACCESS through TCRdb and include only in-frame sequences with V and J called. Some clones fail to appear in such tables; in the studies checked, an unresolved V gene covers under half of the shortfall, and the cause of the remainder is unknown. A total of approximately 43,000 clones appear in this sample, 93% of them only once. The ten largest clones take up about 4% of the sample. This sample comprised CD8+ T cells from peripheral blood mononuclear cells, obtained after pregnancy. These receptors all stem from a female donor with multiple sclerosis, enrolled in a pregnancy study.

This chain connects TRBV9 to TRBJ1-2, with 9 bases matching TRBD1. CDR1 SGDLS and CDR2 YYNGEE come from the germline V gene. V lost 3 bases, J lost 8 bases, and 5 bases stayed unmatched. CDR3 length equals 13 residues. CDR3 in amino acids: CASSAGTGRGYTF. The CDR3 DNA sequence: TGTGCCAGCAGCGCCGGGACAGGGCGAGGCTACACCTTC.

The chain joins TRBV28 to TRBJ2-6; 8 nucleotides agree with TRBD1. The germline V gene encodes CDR1 MDHEN and CDR2 SYDVKM. V gave up 3 bases and J gave up 4 bases; unmatched junction bases: 11. CDR3 length: 18 amino acids. CDR3 sequence (DNA): TGTGCCAGCAGTTTTTCCCGGACAGGGTGGACGGGGGCCAACGTCCTGACTTTC. It encodes CASSFSRTGWTGANVLTF.

The chain combines TRBV5-5 with TRBJ2-7; no clear D. Germline values: CDR1 SGHKS, CDR2 YYEKEE (reference sequence). The CDR3 is made up of 12 amino acids. V was clipped by 6 bases and J by 0 bases, with 7 bases between them. CDR3 nucleotide sequence: TGTGCCAGCACCCGTAACTCCTACGAGCAGTACTTC. This gives the protein CASTRNSYEQYF.

The chain uses TRBV4-1 and TRBJ2-5; 12 bases agree with TRBD1. The CDR3 is 15 amino acids. Trimming at V came to 4 bases and at J to 5 bases, leaving 5 bases not matched to a gene. Germline assignment: CDR1 MGHRA and CDR2 YSYEKL. The CDR3 loop reads CASSPGDRGLETQYF. Here the CDR3 DNA reads TGCGCCAGCAGCCCCGGGGACAGGGGGCTCGAGACCCAGTACTTC.

The V and J genes are TRBV28 and TRBJ2-2, with D tentatively TRBD1 (6 bases). This CDR3 is built from 15 residues. The germline gives CDR1 MDHEN, CDR2 SYDVKM. Trimming took off 5 bases at V and 2 bases at J, with 12 bases between the two ends. This CDR3 reads CASSPSRGNTGELFF. The CDR3 coding sequence is TGTGCCAGCAGTCCCTCCAGGGGAAACACCGGGGAGCTGTTTTTT.

The gene calls are TRBV29-1 and TRBJ1-2; TRBD1 might be the D (5 bases). Germline V gives CDR1 SQVTM, CDR2 ANQGSEA. CDR3 length: 13 amino acids. With 2 bases removed from V and 3 bases from J, the gap between germline ends came to 10 bases. CDR3 protein: CSVEQEGYYGYTF. CDR3 coding DNA: TGCAGCGTTGAACAGGAGGGGTACTATGGCTACACCTTC.

The gene calls are TRBV4-3 and TRBJ1-5; perhaps TRBD1 as D (6 bases). This CDR3 has 14 residues. Germline loops: CDR1 LGHNA, CDR2 YSLEER. Trimming took off 1 base at V and 6 bases at J, with 10 bases between the two ends. This chain's CDR3 is CASSQASGVQPQHF. The CDR3, as DNA: TGCGCCAGCAGCCAAGCATCAGGGGTTCAGCCCCAGCATTTT.

J is TRBJ2-7 and V is TRBV5-1; possible D gene TRBD1, 5 bases. Germline CDR1 is SGHRS and CDR2 is YFSETQ. The CDR3 has 14 residues. Trimming took 2 bases from V and 3 from J, leaving 12 bases between them. This chain's CDR3 is CASSLGDVGYEQYF. DNA of the CDR3: TGCGCCAGCAGCTTAGGGGATGTGGGCTACGAGCAGTACTTC.

This chain links TRBV7-9 with TRBJ1-5; TRBD1 agrees at 8 bases. The CDR3 contains 17 residues. The V gene's germline CDR1 is SEHNR and CDR2 FQNEAQ (reference sequence). V dropped 5 bases and J dropped 0; count of bases not matched to a gene: 9. This CDR3 reads CASSNTGGPYSNQPQHF. CDR3 DNA: TGTGCCAGCAGCAACACAGGGGGACCATATAGCAATCAGCCCCAGCATTTT.

This chain joins TRBV28 and TRBJ1-5; 9 bases are a match to TRBD1. The ends lost 4 bases at V and 2 bases at J; junction bases unmatched: 6. The CDR3 is 16 amino acids. Germline V lookup: CDR1 MDHEN, CDR2 SYDVKM. CDR3 residues: CASSSPRTGGNQPQHF. The CDR3 DNA sequence: TGTGCCAGCAGTTCCCCCAGGACAGGGGGCAATCAGCCCCAGCATTTT.

The genes are TRBV5-1 and TRBJ1-2, with D possibly TRBD1 on 5 matching bases. The CDR3 is 15 residues long. Germline loops: CDR1 SGHRS, CDR2 YFSETQ. The V and J ends lost 2 bases and 4 bases respectively, with 15 bases between them. CDR3 amino acids: CASSFTPRDFYGYTF. Here the CDR3 DNA reads TGCGCCAGCAGCTTCACGCCCAGGGATTTCTATGGCTACACCTTC.

The V gene is TRBV7-9, the J gene TRBJ1-1, with unresolved D. The CDR3 totals 16 residues. Germline CDR1 SEHNR, CDR2 FQNEAQ (reference sequence). Deletions cut 3 bases from V and 1 base from J, with 15 bases between. The CDR3: CASSFIGVGENTEAFF. DNA for the CDR3: TGTGCCAGCAGCTTTATCGGGGTCGGGGAGAACACTGAAGCTTTCTTT.

The V and J genes are TRBV28 and TRBJ2-7, with 9 bases fitting TRBD1. This CDR3 is 15 amino acids long. The ends lost 4 bases at V and 5 bases at J; junction bases unmatched: 9. CDR1 MDHEN and CDR2 SYDVKM come from the germline V gene. The chain's CDR3 is CASSSPGQGPDEQYF. CDR3 nucleotides: TGTGCCAGCAGTTCCCCGGGACAGGGACCTGACGAGCAGTACTTC.

In this sample, this clone turned up once. This chain joins TRBV29-1 and TRBJ2-1, with a possible D match to TRBD2 (6 bases). The germline gives CDR1 SQVTM, CDR2 ANQGSEA. V lost 6 bases and J 8 bases, leaving 20 bases between the germline ends. The CDR3 length is 14 residues. CDR3 nucleotide sequence: TGCAGCGTCGGGGTCTGGCGGGAAGGATATGAGCAGTTCTTC. It translates to CSVGVWREGYEQFF.

The genes are TRBV11-2 and TRBJ2-1; TRBD2 matches at 10 bases. This CDR3 region has 16 residues. Trimming at V came to 5 bases and at J to 4 bases, leaving 8 bases not matched to a gene. The germline V gene encodes CDR1 SGHAT and CDR2 FQNNGV. The CDR3 DNA reads as TGTGCCAGCAGCCCATCGGGACTAGCGATTTACAATGAGCAGTTCTTC. Amino acids: CASSPSGLAIYNEQFF.

The gene calls are TRBV10-3 and TRBJ2-5; D perhaps matches TRBD1 (7 bases). The CDR3 extends over 15 amino acids. Trimming took 2 bases from V and 10 from J, leaving 20 bases between them. The germline gives CDR1 ENHRY, CDR2 SYGVKD. The CDR3 DNA follows: TGTGCCATCAGTGAGATTCGGGACTCCCAGGGGGACCAGTACTTC. Protein product: CAISEIRDSQGDQYF.

The chain carries TRBV14 and TRBJ2-2, with D possibly TRBD1 on 5 matching bases. V lost 4 bases to trimming and J lost 1 base, with 10 bases between them. The CDR3 totals 15 residues. Germline CDR1 SGHDN, CDR2 FVKESK. CDR3 amino acids: CASSPMTVNTGELFF. The CDR3 region has the DNA TGTGCCAGCAGCCCAATGACAGTGAACACCGGGGAGCTGTTTTTT.

The rearrangement links TRBV4-1 to TRBJ2-7; TRBD2 matches 7 bases. V dropped 3 bases and J dropped 4; count of bases not matched to a gene: 9. CDR1 MGHRA and CDR2 YSYEKL come from the germline V gene. The CDR3 sequence is 15 residues long. In DNA form, the CDR3 reads TGCGCCAGCAGCCACCCAGGAGCGGGAAAGTACGAGCAGTACTTC. Translating it yields CASSHPGAGKYEQYF.

This clone was seen just once. The J gene is TRBJ2-1, the V gene TRBV28; 8 bases align to TRBD2. CDR1 and CDR2 from the germline V gene are MDHEN and SYDVKM. The CDR3 runs to 16 residues. Unmatched junction bases numbered 8, after V lost 3 bases and J lost 4 bases. DNA of the CDR3: TGTGCCAGCAGTTTCCTCTCTAGCGGGCCTTACAATGAGCAGTTCTTC. Amino acid sequence: CASSFLSSGPYNEQFF.

This clone is a singleton in its sample. The chain links TRBV4-1 to TRBJ2-1, with 12 bases identical to TRBD2. The CDR3 covers 16 residues. V dropped 0 bases and J dropped 7; count of bases not matched to a gene: 4. The germline V gene has CDR1 MGHRA and CDR2 YSYEKL. CDR3 nucleotide sequence: TGCGCCAGCAGCCAAGATCCTAGCGGGGGGGCAAATGAGCAGTTCTTC. This translates into CASSQDPSGGANEQFF.

This chain links TRBV5-1 with TRBJ2-2; 8 bases line up with TRBD1. CDR3 length equals 16 residues. Germline CDR1 reads SGHRS; CDR2 reads YFSETQ. Germline trimming cut 4 bases from V and 2 bases from J; bases unmatched to any gene: 7. The CDR3 region has the DNA TGCGCCAGCAGCCCCTACGGACAGGGCAACACCGGGGAGCTGTTTTTT. It translates to CASSPYGQGNTGELFF.

The V call is TRBV19, the J call TRBJ2-1; 8 bases agree with TRBD2. V gave up 3 bases and J gave up 7 bases; unmatched junction bases: 8. This CDR3 has 15 amino acids. Per germline, CDR1 LNHDA and CDR2 SQIVND (reference sequence). In nucleotides, the CDR3 is TGTGCCAGTAGTATGGCTAGCGGGTTGGGGAATGAGCAGTTCTTC. This encodes CASSMASGLGNEQFF.

A few counts support this clone. The V gene is TRBV4-1, the J gene TRBJ1-1; a weak D match, TRBD1 (6 bases). V shed 2 bases and J shed 1 base, with 8 bases lying between them. Per the germline V gene, CDR1 is MGHRA and CDR2 is YSYEKL. There are 14 residues in the CDR3. The CDR3 loop reads CASSQLQGNTEAFF. DNA for the CDR3: TGCGCCAGCAGCCAACTACAGGGGAACACTGAAGCTTTCTTT.

This sequence joins TRBV2 and TRBJ2-1; D might be TRBD1 (5 bases). This CDR3 is built from 10 residues. The V and J ends lost 7 bases and 13 bases respectively, with 11 bases between them. CDR1 is SNHLY and CDR2 is FYNNEI in the germline V gene. DNA for the CDR3: TGTGCCAGCACCGACAGATACCAGTTCTTC. Translating gives CASTDRYQFF.

This chain links TRBV9 with TRBJ2-6; 7 bases fit TRBD1. There are 15 residues in the CDR3. Germline-derived CDR1 and CDR2 are SGDLS and YYNGEE. After removal of 5 bases from V and 5 bases from J, the junction contained 7 bases not matched to a gene. CDR3 nucleotide sequence: TGTGCCAGCAGAAAGGAACAGGGGAGGGCCAACGTCCTGACTTTC. This translates into CASRKEQGRANVLTF.

This rearrangement joins TRBV7-9 to TRBJ1-5; TRBD1 matches 7 bases. The V and J ends lost 7 bases and 4 bases, in that order; junction bases with no gene match: 7. The CDR3 contains 14 residues. Per the germline V gene, CDR1 is SEHNR and CDR2 is FQNEAQ (reference sequence). The CDR3 DNA sequence: TGTGCCAGCACCTCAGGACAGGCGAATCAGCCCCAGCATTTT. It specifies CASTSGQANQPQHF. Full variable domain (remainder filled in from reference TRBV7-9 and TRBJ1-5): DTGVSQNPRHKITKRGQNVTFRCDPISEHNRLYWYRQTLGQGPEFLTYFQNEAQLEKSRLLSDRFSAERPKGSFSTLEIQRTEQGDSAMYLCASTSGQANQPQHFGDGTRLSIL.

This chain links TRBV9 with TRBJ2-7; 11 bases match TRBD2. The length of the CDR3 is 15 residues. Germline CDR1 SGDLS, CDR2 YYNGEE. The trim removed 4 bases at V and 4 bases at J, leaving 7 bases unmatched. For the CDR3, the DNA is TGTGCCAGCAGCCGTACCGGGACTAGCGGATACGAGCAGTACTTC. Residues: CASSRTGTSGYEQYF.